This T cell receptor (beta chain) was captured in a study of T cell responses to AZD1222 COVID-19 vaccine. This table comes from immunoSEQ multiplex PCR, and its TCRdb copy is limited to in-frame clones, with some not included. The sample records some 86,000 clones, 88% being singletons. V shed 4 bases, J shed 6 bases, and the junction held 5 bases outside the gene matches. Germline CDR1 and CDR2: MRHNA and SNTAGT. The CDR3 covers 14 residues. Whole-study findings and limits: Mostly white British, mostly female donors; authors suggested clonal diversity may be underestimated. Among AZD1222 vaccinees, only five to seven were seropositive at baseline.

As concerns this clone: The antigen is undetermined.

The sample here was peripheral blood, taken 28 days after the second AZD1222 dose. This receptor was obtained from an adult who received the AZD1222 COVID-19 vaccine. V is TRBV6-4 and J is TRBJ2-2; 7 bases are shared with TRBD2. CDR3 in amino acids: CASSASSGAGELFF. In DNA, the CDR3 is TGTGCCAGCAGTGCATCTAGCGGAGCCGGGGAGCTGTTTTTT.